The sequence of this T cell receptor (beta chain) was determined in a study of blood T cell repertoires in COVID-19. On the study more broadly: T cells, B-cell-depleted T cells, or PBMCs supplied cDNA or gDNA.

Patients of the Seattle cohort, enrolled during active infection, were followed longitudinally. V lost 4 bases and J lost 0, with 19 bases in between. Per the germline V gene, CDR1 is MNHNS and CDR2 is SASEGT. The CDR3 length is 19 residues. Per the original data handling: How many nucleated cells were present was estimated from reference gene primer amplification. Assay used: immunoSEQ multiplex PCR; TCRdb lists only in-frame clones, some missing. Clone size and V and J calls were adopted from that table, with D and trimming inferred from the DNA. The sample lists about 160,000 clones; about 92% were seen once.

The sequencing input was peripheral blood. This chain links TRBV6-1 with TRBJ2-6; possible D gene TRBD1, 5 bases. This TCR was sampled from a man aged 25-45 years with COVID-19, enrolled during active disease. The CDR3 protein is CASSATVGQGFSGANVLTF. The CDR3 DNA follows: TGTGCCAGCAGTGCCACTGTAGGACAAGGATTCTCTGGGGCCAACGTCCTGACTTTC.